The 14 T cell receptor beta chains below were found in one sample sequenced in a study of CD8+CD57+ T cells in acquired aplastic anemia. By flow cytometry, patients selected for sequencing had shown an expansion of CD8+CD57+ cells. Genomic DNA provided the template from which TCR beta VDJ and CDR3 profiles were obtained. TCRdb re-called the reads with MiXCR, one entry per CDR3 protein. In the table there are approximately 180,000 distinct CDR3 sequences, approximately 48% of which are singletons. The sequencing sample was made of sorted CD4+, CD8+, or CD8+CD57+ T cells (not recorded which) from PBMCs. The source is a human donor with aplastic anemia.

This rearrangement joins TRBV5-1 to TRBJ1-1; TRBD1 matches at 9 bases. Germline V lookup: CDR1 SGHRS, CDR2 YFSETQ. CDR3 length: 14 residues. With V trimmed by 4 bases and J by 6 bases, 7 bases remained unmatched. CDR3 sequence reads: CASSPGQGMAEAFF. For the CDR3, the DNA is TGCGCCAGCAGCCCGGGACAGGGTATGGCTGAAGCTTTCTTT.

V gene TRBV24-1 combines with J gene TRBJ1-1; D might be TRBD1 (5 bases). The germline V gene encodes CDR1 KGHDR and CDR2 SFDVKD. Trimming removed 7 bases at V and 7 bases at J, with 12 bases between. This CDR3 has 12 residues. The CDR3 DNA follows: TGTGCCACCAGCAGAACGCAGGGTGAAGCTTTCTTT. This translates into CATSRTQGEAFF.

This sequence joins TRBV19 and TRBJ1-6, with D possibly TRBD1 on 5 matching bases. This CDR3 region has 15 residues. The V end was cut by 9 bases, the J end by 8 bases, with 20 bases between. From germline, CDR1 is LNHDA and CDR2 SQIVND (reference sequence). Written as DNA, the CDR3 is TGTGCCAGCAGTGAAGACGGGGGGAGGGATTCACCCCTCCACTTT. Translation: CASSEDGGRDSPLHF. The variable domain in full, completed from reference TRBV19 and TRBJ1-6, reads DGGITQSPKYLFRKEGQNVTLSCEQNLNHDAMYWYRQDPGQGLRLIYYSQIVNDFQKGDIAEGYSVSREKKESFPLTVTSAQKNPTAFYLCASSEDGGRDSPLHFGNGTRLTVT.

This clonotype was detected only a few times. The CDR3 DNA sequence: TGTGCCAGCAGTTCCCTTGATCAGCCCCAGCATTTT. This translates into CASSSLDQPQHF. This rearrangement joins TRBV25-1 to TRBJ1-5; D remains ambiguous. Trimming pared 5 bases from V and 5 bases from J, leaving 7 bases between. The CDR3 consists of 12 residues. Germline CDR1 is MGHDK and CDR2 is SYGVNS.

This clonotype appeared many times. This chain joins TRBV25-1 and TRBJ2-3; no definite D call. The CDR3 is 11 residues long. Between the trimmed V and J ends, which lost 5 bases and 4 bases, there was a span of 4 bases. The germline V gene encodes CDR1 MGHDK and CDR2 SYGVNS. CDR3 coding DNA: TGTGCCAGCAGTTTATCAGATACGCAGTATTTT. Its translation is CASSLSDTQYF.

The V call is TRBV2, the J call TRBJ2-5, with D unresolved. The V end was cut by 2 bases, the J end by 4 bases, with 14 bases between. Germline V gene data show CDR1 as SNHLY and CDR2 as FYNNEI. The CDR3 is 15 amino acids. The CDR3 DNA is TGTGCCAGCAGTGAATTTTCGGCAGCCTCAGAGACCCAGTACTTC. Its protein product is CASSEFSAASETQYF.

In this sample, this clonotype turned up a few times. The junction differs from germline at one of its ends, possibly a read error. The chain combines TRBV4-3 with TRBJ1-5, with TRBD1 as a possible D gene (5 bases). Per the germline V gene, CDR1 is LGHNA and CDR2 is YSLEER. This CDR3 comprises 14 residues. CDR3 protein: CASSRGGSNQPQRF. The CDR3 DNA reads TGCGCCAGCAGCCGGGGGGGAAGCAATCAGCCCCAGCGTTTT.

This clonotype showed up many times. The rearrangement links TRBV28 to TRBJ2-5; D is possibly TRBD1 (7 bases). V was pared by 6 bases and J by 4 bases, with 12 bases between. Looked up from germline, CDR1 is MDHEN and CDR2 is SYDVKM. The CDR3 totals 13 residues. The CDR3 spells CASREGAIETQYF. The CDR3 nucleotides are TGTGCCAGCAGGGAGGGGGCGATAGAGACCCAGTACTTC.

The sample holds a few counts of this clonotype. V is TRBV7-2 and J is TRBJ1-3, with a tentative D call TRBD1 (6 bases). CDR1 and CDR2 (germline): SGHTA, FQGNSA. The CDR3 is made up of 15 amino acids. Trimming took off 1 base at V and 4 bases at J, with 11 bases between the two ends. Written as DNA, the CDR3 is TGTGCCAGCAGCTTAGGGGGGGCAGTAGGAAACACCATATATTTT. Translation: CASSLGGAVGNTIYF.

This clonotype was found many times. The V call is TRBV12-3 or TRBV12-4, the J call TRBJ2-1; D remains unclear. The CDR3 has 16 amino acids. Deletions cut 10 bases from V and 2 bases from J, with 21 bases between. Written as DNA, the CDR3 is TGTGCCACCCGGAGACGAGGATCGAACACCTACAATGAGCAGTTCTTC. Amino acids: CATRRRGSNTYNEQFF.

The chain recombines TRBV5-1 with TRBJ1-6; D perhaps matches TRBD1 (6 bases). The length of the CDR3 is 16 residues. Trimming removed 4 bases from V and 7 bases from J, with 18 bases in between. CDR1 SGHRS and CDR2 YFSETQ come from the germline V gene. CDR3: CASSALTGIQNSPLHF. Here the CDR3 DNA reads TGCGCCAGCAGCGCCCTGACAGGAATCCAAAATTCACCCCTCCACTTT. Complete variable domain (other parts from reference TRBV5-1 and TRBJ1-6): KAGVTQTPRYLIKTRGQQVTLSCSPISGHRSVSWYQQTPGQGLQFLFEYFSETQRNKGNFPGRFSGRQFSNSRSEMNVSTLELGDSALYLCASSALTGIQNSPLHFGNGTRLTVT.

This clonotype has a count of ten or more. The chain recombines TRBV12-5 with TRBJ2-5; 8 nucleotides agree with TRBD2. The CDR3 has 16 residues. Germline lookup yields CDR1 LGHNT and CDR2 FRNRAP. The V gene end was trimmed by 4 bases and the J gene end by 3 bases; junction bases not matched to a gene: 10. The CDR3 region is CASGWGRTSGKETQYF. The CDR3 bases are TGTGCTAGTGGTTGGGGGCGTACTAGCGGAAAAGAGACCCAGTACTTC.

The chain employs TRBV7-8 and TRBJ2-3; perhaps TRBD2 as D (7 bases). The CDR3 totals 13 residues. Trimming shortened V by 8 bases and J by 6 bases, and 15 bases separated the two germline ends. Germline V gene data show CDR1 as SGHVS and CDR2 as FQNEAQ. For the CDR3, the DNA is TGTGCCAGCGGGGGGGCCCCGAGGGATACGCAGTATTTT. As protein: CASGGAPRDTQYF. The whole variable domain, remainder taken from reference TRBV7-8 and TRBJ2-3, is GAGVSQSPRYKVAKRGQDVALRCDPISGHVSLFWYQQALGQGPEFLTYFQNEAQLDKSGLPSDRFFAERPEGSVSTLKIQRTQQEDSAVYLCASGGAPRDTQYFGPGTRLTVL.

This clonotype was seen a single time. V is TRBV20-1 and J is TRBJ2-7, with 10 bases lining up with TRBD1. Germline values: CDR1 DFQATT, CDR2 SNEGSKA (reference sequence). The CDR3 runs to 13 residues. The ends lost 1 base at V and 3 bases at J; junction bases unmatched: 0. The CDR3 nucleotides are TGCAGTGCTAGAGGGACAGGGGGCTACGAGCAGTACTTC. Encoded protein: CSARGTGGYEQYF.